The TCR beta chain under discussion was sequenced for a study of shared clonotypes between healthy human individuals (dated by TCRdb to 2018 to 2020). About the full investigation: A couple of women and a few men aged 18 to 49 years were included in the cohort. Blood TCR repertoires of roughly five healthy adults were deeply sequenced to estimate repertoire size and the extent of clonotype sharing between individuals. Between about 0.9 and 8.9 billion PBMCs per donor were obtained by leukapheresis. Different laboratories and diverse techniques were used to prepare libraries and sequence TCR repertoires, to increase sequencing depth and limit assay-specific biases. For each donor, CD4 naive and CD4 memory were each given three plates, CD8 naive was given two plates, and CD8 memory was given one plate.

About this clone itself: Its antigen remains unidentified. Base qualities are not at hand, and no much larger clone is one base apart.

From the cysteine up to the phenylalanine, the CDR3 has a length of 15 residues. The sequence is cut down to CDR3 DNA, 45 bases in frame from base 1. Trimming removed 9 bases from V and 3 bases from J, leaving 19 bases between the germline ends. The germline V gene (reference sequence) provides CDR1 LNHDA and CDR2 SQIVND. Healthy HIV-negative adults with no recently reported acute infections or vaccinations were included as donors. Only Caucasian adults living in Nashville, Tennessee, USA were represented among the donors. Magnetic negative selection was used to enrich CD4+ T cells, after which naive cells were positively selected on CD45RA and the negative fraction became the memory subset. Blood was obtained by leukapheresis, after which PBMCs were separated by Ficoll-Histopaque density gradient centrifugation and cryopreserved in liquid nitrogen vapor phase. Analytical flow cytometry was used to check the purity and quantity of each magnetically sorted T cell population. Genomic DNA was isolated from every sorted fraction and measured by UV absorbance on a Nanodrop 2000c.

TCR CDR3 regions were amplified from genomic DNA by multiplex PCR using the deep immunoSEQ assay. Extracted genomic DNA from each cell subset was distributed evenly across all wells of several immunoSEQ 96-well plates, and each plate was treated as a replicate. Each replicate PCR for sorted subsets received around 200 ng genomic DNA, equal to roughly 30,000 T cell genomes. Purified libraries were quantified with a Qubit 3.0 fluorometer, sized on a Bioanalyzer 2100, and re-quantified with the KAPA Library Quantification kit. Each immunoSEQ 96-well plate was sequenced on its own single-read 150-cycle Illumina NextSeq 550 flow cell. The authors' pipeline ran thus. The immunoSEQ output contained only junctional sequences without quality scores, so filtering could not match that applied to full-length reads. To assign V/J genes and CDR3, sequences were annotated against IMGT germline references using PyIR, a Python wrapper for IgBLAST v1.9. Reads were filtered out if the reads had weak V/J assignments (E-value above 1e-6), no CDR3, stop codons, out-of-frame junctions, or ambiguous translated residues. V3J clonotypes were defined by identical inferred V gene, J gene, and CDR3 amino acid sequence. Percentage overlap between repertoires was calculated by dividing the number of shared unique clonotypes by the size of the smaller repertoire. RTK rarefaction, the Chao1 estimator, and Recon v2.1 estimates of unobserved clonotypes were used to assess repertoire richness. Generation probabilities for all TCRbeta clonotypes obtained by the gDNA method from four donors were computed using OLGA. The immuneACCESS repertoire file appears here via TCRdb, limited to in-frame rearrangements. These files lack a portion of the clones; in checked studies, under half of the deficit traces to unresolved V genes, and the cause of the others is not known. The V and J calls and clone size come from that table; D and trimming were worked out from the DNA. This sample is represented by about 960,000 clones; roughly 72% of them were singletons. The ten largest account for roughly 1.5% of the sample.

Summary of the overall study and its limitations: Based on pairwise subsampling, the degree of clonotype sharing among donors was expected to be affected by sequencing depth. Even with the large sequencing depth, rarefaction of the sorted-subset datasets indicated that sequencing was incomplete. Approximately 5% of naive CD4, roughly 3.6% of naive CD8, around 2.3% of memory CD4, and more than 0.35% of memory CD8 clonotypes were shared across several donors. Because the study included a small number of donors, the genetic and exposure-history diversity represented was limited. Clonotypes shared by all four sorted-subset donors showed higher generation probabilities than non-shared clonotypes. Sampling was limited to blood, and TCR repertoires in tissue likely differ from TCR repertoires in blood. Naive subsets generally had larger estimated clonotype richness than memory subsets did.

Recombination linked TRBV19 to TRBJ2-3, with TRBD2 as a weak D call on 5 bases. This clonotype was sampled from a man aged 18 to 30 in good health. The specimen was memory CD4+ T cells sorted from blood. The label giving this sample's cell subset or site can be read as: CD45RA-negative fraction. The nucleotide sequence reads as follows: TGTGCCAGCACCTACCGCTTCGAGGGTACAGATACGCAGTATTTT. It codes for CASTYRFEGTDTQYF.